This TCR beta chain is from a study of blood T cell repertoires in COVID-19. For the study at large: The cDNA or gDNA used as material had been derived from T cells, B-cell-depleted T cells, or PBMCs.

Only in-frame clones appear in the TCRdb table, and some are missing; sequencing was by immunoSEQ multiplex PCR. The sample shows about 210,000 clones, about 80% of them seen only once. CDR1 LNHDA and CDR2 SQIVND come from the germline V gene (reference sequence). CDR3 size: 17 residues. The J segment lost 6 bases and the V segment lost 1 base, leaving 9 bases of the junction unmatched. The sequence derives from a woman between 35 and 50 years old with active or convalescent COVID-19. The sequencing sample was made of peripheral blood. The gene calls are TRBV19 and TRBJ2-2, with 9 positions matching TRBD2. CDR3 coding DNA: TGTGCCAGTAGTATAGTTGGCGGGGGGGCCTTCCCCGGGGAGCTGTTTTTT. As protein: CASSIVGGGAFPGELFF.